This T cell receptor beta chain was captured by sequencing in a study of blood T cell repertoires in COVID-19. Here immunoSEQ multiplex PCR was the method, and the copy in TCRdb shows in-frame clones only, minus some. The data show about 480,000 clones, roughly nine tenths seen once. Germline V gene data show CDR1 as MDHEN and CDR2 as SYDVKM. The CDR3 covers 15 residues. Losses at the gene ends were 0 bases for V and 3 bases for J; bases not matched to a gene: 5. V usage is TRBV28 and J usage is TRBJ2-7; TRBD1 matches at 7 bases. Material: peripheral blood. This clonotype was sampled from a man between 18 and 29 years old with COVID-19, enrolled during active disease. CDR3 sequence reads: CASSLWAGGVYEQYF. For the CDR3, the DNA is TGTGCCAGCAGTTTATGGGCAGGGGGTGTCTACGAGCAGTACTTC.